The 8 T cell receptor beta chains below come from one sample, sequenced in a study of chemoradiotherapy in HPV16-positive cancers. Assay used: immunoSEQ multiplex PCR; TCRdb lists only in-frame clones, some missing. The table records tens of thousands of clones, approximately 95% of them present only once. Sample collection occurred from a patient who underwent chemoradiotherapy. These receptors were obtained from a human donor with HPV-associated anogenital cancer.

The genes are TRBV4-1 and TRBJ1-1; D gene unclear. The CDR3 has 16 residues. V lost 1 base to trimming and J lost 1 base, with 13 bases between them. The germline CDR1 and CDR2 sequences are MGHRA and YSYEKL. In DNA, the CDR3 is TGCGCCAGCAGCCAAGGAAGTGGGCGGACGAACACTGAAGCTTTCTTT. Translation: CASSQGSGRTNTEAFF.

The J gene is TRBJ1-4, the V gene TRBV2; D is ambiguous. The CDR3 has 14 residues. Germline assignment: CDR1 SNHLY and CDR2 FYNNEI. Trimming stripped 4 bases from V and 7 bases from J, with 13 bases between. CDR3 loop: CASSGVWESEKLFF. As DNA, the CDR3 is TGTGCCAGCAGTGGAGTCTGGGAAAGTGAAAAACTGTTTTTT.

In its sample, this clone was seen once. The V gene is TRBV30, the J gene TRBJ2-5; unclear D gene. Per the germline V gene, CDR1 is GTSNPN and CDR2 is SVGIG (reference sequence). The V gene lost 2 bases and the J gene lost 0 bases, with 10 bases spanning the gap. The CDR3 consists of 14 residues. The CDR3 bases are TGTGCCTGGAGTTTGGACCCGTACCAAGAGACCCAGTACTTC. Encoded protein: CAWSLDPYQETQYF.

The chain has TRBV4-1 and TRBJ1-5; no definite D call. Per germline, CDR1 MGHRA and CDR2 YSYEKL. V dropped 1 base and J dropped 0 bases, with 19 bases sitting between them. This CDR3 comprises 19 residues. CDR3 bases: TGCGCCAGCAGCCAAGGGGCCCCGTCCGGGCTCTTTAGCAATCAGCCCCAGCATTTT. This gives the protein CASSQGAPSGLFSNQPQHF.

V gene TRBV7-6 combines with J gene TRBJ2-7; TRBD2 matches 14 bases. The germline CDR1 and CDR2 sequences are SGHVS and FNYEAQ. The V gene end was trimmed by 5 bases and the J gene end by 4 bases; junction bases not matched to a gene: 4. This CDR3 comprises 15 residues. CDR3 region: CASSIGTSGSYEQYF. In DNA, the CDR3 is TGTGCCAGCAGCATTGGGACTAGCGGGAGTTACGAGCAGTACTTC.

The V gene is TRBV5-1, the J gene TRBJ2-7, with D perhaps matching TRBD1 (6 bases). Germline V gene data show CDR1 as SGHRS and CDR2 as YFSETQ. This CDR3 region has 14 residues. Trimming shortened V by 2 bases and J by 2 bases, and 11 bases separated the two germline ends. In DNA form, the CDR3 reads TGCGCCAGCAGCTTAGGGGACAAACCCTACGAGCAGTACTTC. As protein: CASSLGDKPYEQYF.

The J gene is TRBJ1-5, the V gene TRBV6-1; D ambiguous. The CDR3 consists of 15 residues. Trimming took off 6 bases at V and 4 bases at J, with 16 bases between the two ends. Germline V gene data show CDR1 as MNHNS and CDR2 as SASEGT. The CDR3, as DNA: TGTGCCAGCAGGAACTTACTTGCAGCAAATCAGCCCCAGCATTTT. It is translated as CASRNLLAANQPQHF.

The chain has TRBV5-1 and TRBJ2-3; no clear D gene. Per the germline V gene, CDR1 is SGHRS and CDR2 is YFSETQ. Trimming stripped 0 bases from V and 0 bases from J, with 2 bases between. The CDR3 is 13 residues long. For the CDR3, the DNA is TGCGCCAGCAGCTTGGCTAGCACAGATACGCAGTATTTT. It encodes CASSLASTDTQYF.